This is a list of T cell receptor beta chains from one sample in a study of T cell responses to AZD1222 COVID-19 vaccine. Only in-frame clones appear in the TCRdb table, and some are missing; sequencing was by immunoSEQ multiplex PCR. Of some 150,000 clones in the sample, under 95% were seen once. The source material was peripheral blood, sampled on day 0 of AZD1222 vaccination. The receptors derive from an adult in good health. Each CDR3 is given with its conserved first and last residue. The D gene is left open where the match is weak. Clone size is stated in some rows and not others, as once, few, many or a class when expanded.

>TRBJ1-5|TRBV28|.|.
CASWTVIDNQPQHF
TGTGCCAGCTGGACGGTCATCGACAATCAGCCCCAGCATTTT
>TRBJ1-4|TRBV5-5|.|.
CASSQTTGGRDEKLFF
TGTGCCAGCAGCCAGACGACAGGAGGCCGGGATGAAAAACTGTTTTTT
>TRBJ1-1|TRBV29-1|.|.
CSSDGGGSGTEAFF
TGCAGCTCAGATGGGGGGGGATCAGGAACTGAAGCTTTCTTT
>TRBJ2-1|TRBV7-9|.|.
CASSLSPWGKDEQFF
TGTGCCAGCAGCTTAAGTCCGTGGGGGAAGGATGAGCAGTTCTTC
>TRBJ2-7|TRBV7-9|.|.
CASSFTGTPQEQYF
TGTGCCAGCAGCTTCACCGGGACGCCTCAGGAGCAGTACTTC
>TRBJ2-3|TRBV6-2/TRBV6-3|.|.
CASSYEVRSFTSTDTQYF
TGTGCCAGCAGTTACGAGGTCCGGTCCTTTACTAGCACAGATACGCAGTATTTT
>TRBJ2-1|TRBV7-9|once|.
CASSLVAGNEQFF
TGTGCCAGCAGCTTAGTAGCCGGGAATGAGCAGTTCTTC
>TRBJ1-5|TRBV5-1|once|.
CASSPKRGRLNQPQHF
TGCGCCAGCAGCCCCAAAAGGGGCAGGCTAAATCAGCCCCAGCATTTT
>TRBJ1-6|TRBV7-6|few|.
CASSAGQLASPLHF
TGTGCCAGCAGCGCGGGACAATTAGCTTCACCCCTCCACTTT
>TRBJ1-1|TRBV28|.|.
CASSPYDGPGLVAFF
TGTGCCAGCAGTCCCTATGACGGCCCGGGATTGGTAGCTTTCTTT
>TRBJ1-6|TRBV5-4|few|.
CASRSDSLAPLHF
TGTGCCAGCAGGTCGGACAGTTTAGCACCCCTCCACTTT
>TRBJ2-7|TRBV9|.|TRBD1
CASSPHPTGQFEQYF
TGTGCCAGCAGCCCGCACCCGACAGGGCAATTCGAGCAGTACTTC
>TRBJ2-7|TRBV7-6|.|.
CASSAGTLARYEQYF
TGTGCCAGCAGCGCCGGGACTCTCGCGCGCTACGAGCAGTACTTC
>TRBJ2-3|TRBV21-1|.|.
CASSKPPCGRGATTRWDTQYF
TGTGCCAGCAGCAAACCCCCGTGTGGACGGGGGGCGACCACGCGGTGGGATACGCAGTATTTT
>TRBJ2-1|TRBV5-4|once|.
CASSLAGNEQFF
TGTGCCAGCAGCTTGGCCGGGAATGAGCAGTTCTTC
>TRBJ1-2|TRBV5-4|.|TRBD1
CASSLELTGANYGYTF
TGTGCCAGCAGCTTGGAGTTGACAGGGGCGAACTATGGCTACACCTTC
>TRBJ1-2|TRBV5-1|.|.
CASSLEQNNYGYTF
TGCGCCAGCAGCTTGGAACAGAATAACTATGGCTACACCTTC
>TRBJ1-6|TRBV9|.|TRBD1
CASSPGQGAPSPLHF
TGTGCCAGCAGCCCAGGACAGGGGGCTCCCTCACCCCTCCACTTT
>TRBJ1-5|TRBV2|.|.
CASRTDGGEPQHF
TGTGCCAGCAGGACGGACGGCGGGGAGCCCCAGCATTTT